This T cell receptor beta chain was identified during a study of CD8+ T cells in alopecia areata. The sample's treatment: oral pan-JAK inhibitor, 5-10 mg twice daily. This CDR3 comprises 11 residues. Germline CDR1 and CDR2: SQVTM and ANQGSEA. Trimming removed 3 bases from V and 9 bases from J, with 9 bases in between. Sequencing used cDNA as its template, made by extracting RNA and reverse transcribing it. Assay: immunoSEQ multiplex PCR; the TCRdb copy retains only in-frame clones and omits some. The repertoire consists of roughly 250,000 clones, with about 62% occurring once and the leading ten covering 0.75% to 0.95%.

Material: CD4+ T cells sorted from blood, obtained around week 53, from a patient treated with tofacitinib. The receptor's source is a human donor with alopecia areata. This chain connects TRBV29-1 to TRBJ2-1; D gene uncertain. The CDR3 nucleotides read TGCAGCGTTGATCTTGTTCGTGAGCAGTTCTTC. Residues: CSVDLVREQFF.